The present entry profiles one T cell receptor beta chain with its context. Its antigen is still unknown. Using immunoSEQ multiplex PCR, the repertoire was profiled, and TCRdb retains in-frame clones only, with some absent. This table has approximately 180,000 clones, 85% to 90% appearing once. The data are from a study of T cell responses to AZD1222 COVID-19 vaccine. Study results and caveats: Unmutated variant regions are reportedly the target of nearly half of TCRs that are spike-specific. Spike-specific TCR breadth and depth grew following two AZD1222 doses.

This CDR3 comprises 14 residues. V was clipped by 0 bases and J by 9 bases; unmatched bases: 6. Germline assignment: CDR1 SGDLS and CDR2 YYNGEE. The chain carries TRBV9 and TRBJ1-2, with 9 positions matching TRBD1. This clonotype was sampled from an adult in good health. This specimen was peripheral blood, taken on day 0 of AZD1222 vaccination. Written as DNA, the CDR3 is TGTGCCAGCAGCGTAGTCCGACAGGGGGAAAGCTACACCTTC. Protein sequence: CASSVVRQGESYTF. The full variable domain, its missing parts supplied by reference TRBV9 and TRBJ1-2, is DSGVTQTPKHLITATGQRVTLRCSPRSGDLSVYWYQQSLDQGLQFLIQYYNGEERAKGNILERFSAQQFPDLHSELNLSSLELGDSALYFCASSVVRQGESYTFGSGTRLTVV.